Below are 18 T cell receptor beta chains sequenced from a single sample in a study of T cell repertoires in cytomegalovirus infection. No antigen has been identified for these receptors. TCRdb itself ran the reads through MiXCR, one entry per CDR3 protein. The sample comprises approximately 770,000 distinct CDR3 sequences, roughly 28% of which are singletons, and around 13% rests with the top ten. This specimen was cultured CD8+ T cells from PBMCs, taken from culture after CMV antigen stimulation. These TCRs come from a human donor in good health (CMV status not recorded). Some clones in this sample may be carry-over from other donors' samples.

The chain couples TRBV3-1 to TRBJ2-1; D call uncertain. The CDR3 extends over 13 amino acids. Between the trimmed V and J ends, which lost 0 bases and 7 bases, there was a span of 7 bases. In germline, CDR1 is LGHDT, CDR2 YNNKEL (reference sequence). For the CDR3, the DNA is TGTGCCAGCAGCCAAGACGATGGGAATGAGCAGTTCTTC. It yields the protein CASSQDDGNEQFF.

The chain recombines TRBV5-1 with TRBJ2-5, with 9 bases identical to TRBD2. V lost 0 bases, J lost 2 bases, and 5 bases stayed unmatched. Per the germline V gene, CDR1 is SGHRS and CDR2 is YFSETQ. The CDR3 sequence is 16 residues long. As DNA, the CDR3 is TGCGCCAGCAGCTTGGTCGGCGGGGGGGGGCAAGAGACCCAGTACTTC. This encodes CASSLVGGGGQETQYF.

This clonotype was recorded many times. The chain couples TRBV7-2 to TRBJ2-1; D may be TRBD1 or TRBD2 (5 bases each). Germline V gene sequence: CDR1 SGHTA, CDR2 FQGNSA. V shed 1 base and J shed 9 bases, with 10 bases lying between them. The CDR3 spans 13 residues. The CDR3 coding sequence is TGTGCCAGCAGCTTAGTCGTCGGGGCTGAGCAGTTCTTC. The encoded protein is CASSLVVGAEQFF.

The chain employs TRBV6-5 and TRBJ1-2, with 9 bases identical to TRBD1. With 5 bases clipped from V and 4 bases from J, the junction kept 17 bases outside the gene matches. The CDR3 loop spans 18 amino acids. Germline CDR1 MNHEY, CDR2 SVGAGI. The chain's CDR3 is CASSPPGTGLFTFYGYTF. CDR3 DNA: TGTGCCAGCAGTCCCCCCGGGACAGGGCTCTTTACTTTCTATGGCTACACCTTC.

CDR3 nucleotide sequence: TGTGCCATCAGTGCTCCAGGACTAGCGGGGGGAATAGAGACCCAGTACTTC. Translated: CAISAPGLAGGIETQYF. V and J are TRBV10-3 and TRBJ2-5; 14 bases are shared with TRBD2. V dropped 4 bases and J dropped 4; count of bases not matched to a gene: 8. Germline CDR1 and CDR2: ENHRY and SYGVKD. This CDR3 has 17 amino acids.

This clonotype was seen more than once but under ten times. This chain uses TRBV6-1 with TRBJ2-2; the D gene is possibly TRBD1 (6 bases). The germline gives CDR1 MNHNS, CDR2 SASEGT. CDR3 length: 16 residues. The V and J ends lost 0 bases and 6 bases respectively, with 14 bases between them. In DNA, the CDR3 is TGTGCCAGCAGTGAAGCGGGGGCCCCCCTAGCCGGGGAGCTGTTTTTT. Encoded protein: CASSEAGAPLAGELFF.

The chain is built from TRBV4-3 and TRBJ2-4, with D uncertain. Germline V lookup: CDR1 LGHNA, CDR2 YSLEER. The CDR3 contains 12 residues. Trimming left V 4 bases short and J 7 bases short, with 8 bases between. The CDR3 DNA is TGCGCCAGCAGCCGAGCTCAGAACATTCAGTACTTC. As protein: CASSRAQNIQYF.

The sample holds many counts of this clonotype. This rearrangement joins TRBV4-2 to TRBJ1-2; D unresolved. The CDR3 consists of 13 residues. V gave up 0 bases and J gave up 4 bases, with 6 bases separating them. From germline, CDR1 is LGHNA and CDR2 YNFKEQ. The CDR3 DNA reads TGTGCCAGCAGCCAAGATCGGGCCTATGGCTACACCTTC. Encoded protein: CASSQDRAYGYTF.

This clonotype was seen repeatedly, ten times or more. The chain recombines TRBV12-3 or TRBV12-4 with TRBJ1-5; D ambiguous. There are 14 residues in the CDR3. The V end was cut by 5 bases, the J end by 0 bases, with 8 bases between. The CDR3, as DNA: TGTGCCAGCAGTCAGAGTCTTAGCAATCAGCCCCAGCATTTT. Translating gives CASSQSLSNQPQHF.

The rearrangement uses TRBV12-3 or TRBV12-4 and TRBJ2-4; D remains ambiguous. This CDR3 is built from 14 residues. Trimming cost V 6 bases and J 3 bases, with 12 bases left between them. CDR3 DNA sequence: TGTGCCAGCAGCCCGAGTGGCCGCAAAAACATTCAGTACTTC. Encoded protein: CASSPSGRKNIQYF.

This clonotype was counted many times. This chain joins TRBV7-8 and TRBJ1-2; weak D call: TRBD1 (5 bases). Per germline, CDR1 SGHVS and CDR2 FQNEAQ. The ends were cut back, 1 base at V and 0 bases at J, with 12 bases in the middle. This CDR3 comprises 16 residues. The CDR3 spells CASSLEGTGANYGYTF. The CDR3 DNA is TGTGCCAGCAGCTTAGAAGGGACGGGAGCTAACTATGGCTACACCTTC. Full variable domain (remainder filled in from reference TRBV7-8 and TRBJ1-2): GAGVSQSPRYKVAKRGQDVALRCDPISGHVSLFWYQQALGQGPEFLTYFQNEAQLDKSGLPSDRFFAERPEGSVSTLKIQRTQQEDSAVYLCASSLEGTGANYGYTFGSGTRLTVV.

This clonotype was counted a few times. V and J are TRBV5-6 and TRBJ2-1; TRBD1 is a possible D gene (5 bases). V was clipped by 4 bases and J by 3 bases, with 11 bases between them. CDR1 and CDR2 from the germline V gene are SGHDT and YYEEEE. The CDR3 totals 14 residues. The DNA of the CDR3 is TGTGCCAGCAGCCTCTTACAGGTCTACAATGAGCAGTTCTTC. This codes for CASSLLQVYNEQFF. The variable domain in full, completed from reference TRBV5-6 and TRBJ2-1, reads DAGVTQSPTHLIKTRGQQVTLRCSPKSGHDTVSWYQQALGQGPQFIFQYYEEEERQRGNFPDRFSGHQFPNYSSELNVNALLLGDSALYLCASSLLQVYNEQFFGPGTRLTVL.

V usage is TRBV3-1 and J usage is TRBJ2-1; tentative D call: TRBD1 (6 bases). Trimming cost V 1 base and J 4 bases, with 14 bases left between them. This CDR3 is built from 16 residues. The germline V gene encodes CDR1 LGHDT and CDR2 YNNKEL (reference sequence). The CDR3 bases are TGTGCCAGCAGCCAAGGCTTGGGGGCAGGGTACAATGAGCAGTTCTTC. This translates into CASSQGLGAGYNEQFF.

This chain connects TRBV24-1 to TRBJ2-3; D is uncertain. This CDR3 contains 14 residues. With 3 bases removed from V and 4 bases from J, the gap between germline ends came to 10 bases. Germline values: CDR1 KGHDR, CDR2 SFDVKD. As DNA, the CDR3 is TGTGCCACCAGTGATAGGGCGGATGCAGATACGCAGTATTTT. As protein: CATSDRADADTQYF.

The rearrangement uses TRBV27 and TRBJ2-3, with TRBD2 matching 10 bases. The CDR3 length is 15 residues. Trimming removed 5 bases from V and 1 base from J; junction bases left unmatched: 3. Germline V gene sequence: CDR1 MNHEY, CDR2 SMNVEV (reference sequence). The CDR3 nucleotides are TGTGCCAGCAGTGTAAGCGGGGGGGGCACAGATACGCAGTATTTT. The encoded protein is CASSVSGGGTDTQYF.

Concerning this clonotype itself: A read error may produce the germline difference seen at one junction end. The chain uses TRBV10-3 and TRBJ2-5, with 12 bases aligning to TRBD2. Germline V lookup: CDR1 ENHRY, CDR2 SYGVKD. The CDR3 contains 15 residues. CDR3 sequence reads: CAISGLAGEKETRYF. As DNA, the CDR3 is TGTGCCATCAGTGGACTAGCGGGGGAGAAAGAGACCCGGTACTTC.

This clonotype was recorded at least ten times. The chain carries TRBV11-2 and TRBJ1-2; D is possibly TRBD1 (5 bases). With 4 bases removed from V and 2 bases from J, the gap between germline ends came to 11 bases. The germline V gene encodes CDR1 SGHAT and CDR2 FQNNGV. This CDR3 is built from 14 residues. The CDR3 here is CASSSYGANYGYTF. Here the CDR3 DNA reads TGTGCCAGCAGCTCATACGGGGCGAACTATGGCTACACCTTC. Complete variable domain (other parts from reference TRBV11-2 and TRBJ1-2): EAGVAQSPRYKIIEKRQSVAFWCNPISGHATLYWYQQILGQGPKLLIQFQNNGVVDDSQLPKDRFSAERLKGVDSTLKIQPAKLEDSAVYLCASSSYGANYGYTFGSGTRLTVV.

This clonotype has a count of ten or more. The chain carries TRBV12-3 or TRBV12-4 and TRBJ1-1; D not certain. Deletions cut 3 bases from V and 0 bases from J, with 11 bases between. The CDR3 extends over 15 amino acids. CDR3 DNA sequence: TGTGCCAGCAGTTTTGGGCAGCTGATGAACACTGAAGCTTTCTTT. Protein product: CASSFGQLMNTEAFF.